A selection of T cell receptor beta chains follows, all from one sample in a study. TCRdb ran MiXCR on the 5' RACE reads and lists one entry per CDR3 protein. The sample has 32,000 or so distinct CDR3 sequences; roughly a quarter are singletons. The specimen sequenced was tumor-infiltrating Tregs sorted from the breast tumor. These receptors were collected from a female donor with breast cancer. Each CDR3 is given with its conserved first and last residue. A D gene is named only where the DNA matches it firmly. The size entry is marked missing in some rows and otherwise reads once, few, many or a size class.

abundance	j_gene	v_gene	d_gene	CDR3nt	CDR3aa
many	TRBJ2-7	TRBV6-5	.	TGTGCCAGCAGCCAATTTAGAAGTAATTACGAGCAGTACTTC	CASSQFRSNYEQYF
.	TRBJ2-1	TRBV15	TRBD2	TGTGCCACCAGCCGTCGGCCTAGCGGCACCGGCTACAATGAGCAGTTCTTC	CATSRRPSGTGYNEQFF
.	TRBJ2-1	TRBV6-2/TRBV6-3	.	TGTGCCAGCAGCGACAATGAGCAGTTCTTC	CASSDNEQFF
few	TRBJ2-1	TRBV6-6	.	TGTGCCAGCAGTTCCCCCGCGTTAGGAGGGAATGAGCAGTTCTTC	CASSSPALGGNEQFF
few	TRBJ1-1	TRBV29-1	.	TGCAGCGCAGTACGGGGGACCCTGAACACTGAAGCTTTCTTT	CSAVRGTLNTEAFF
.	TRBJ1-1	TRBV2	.	TGTGCCGGCAATCACGAACAGGGCCAGATTTCTTTCTTT	CAGNHEQGQISFF
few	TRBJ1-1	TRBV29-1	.	TGCAGCGTTGAAGATACAGGGAGAAGTGAAGCTTTCTTT	CSVEDTGRSEAFF
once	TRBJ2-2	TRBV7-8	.	TGTGCCAGCAGAACAGGGTGGTTAGGGACCGGGGAGCTGTTTTTT	CASRTGWLGTGELFF
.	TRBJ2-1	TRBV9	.	TGTGCCAGCAGTGAACGACGGACAGAGGTTTTAAGCAATGAGCAGTTCTTC	CASSERRTEVLSNEQFF
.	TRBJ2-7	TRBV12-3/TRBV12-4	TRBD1	TGTGCCAGTAGTCCCAGACAGGGCTACGAGCAGTACTTC	CASSPRQGYEQYF
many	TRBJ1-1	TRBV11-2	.	TGTGCCAGCAGCTTAGCCCAACCGGGCGGATGGGCTTTCTTT	CASSLAQPGGWAFF
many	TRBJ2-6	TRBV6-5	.	TGTGCCAGCAGAACGGTGGGGGCCAACGTCCTGACTTTC	CASRTVGANVLTF
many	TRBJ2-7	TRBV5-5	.	TGTGCCAGCAGCTTGCGGCCGTCTGAAGGGAAGGCCTACGAGCAGTACTTC	CASSLRPSEGKAYEQYF
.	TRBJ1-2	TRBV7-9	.	TGTGCCAGCAGCTTAAGGGAGGAGTATGGCTACACCTTC	CASSLREEYGYTF
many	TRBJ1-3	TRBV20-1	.	TGCAGTGCTAGTGGGCCCCTGGCGGGTGGAAACACCATATATTTT	CSASGPLAGGNTIYF
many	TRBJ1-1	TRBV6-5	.	TGTGCCAGCATCCCCCCGGGGGAAATGAACACTGAAGCTTTCTTT	CASIPPGEMNTEAFF
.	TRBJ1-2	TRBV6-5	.	TGTGCCAGCAGTTACAGGCGGGGATATGGCTACACCTTC	CASSYRRGYGYTF
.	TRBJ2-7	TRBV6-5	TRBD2	TGTGCCAGCAGTCGGCCTAGCGGGCACTCCTACGAGCAGTACTTC	CASSRPSGHSYEQYF
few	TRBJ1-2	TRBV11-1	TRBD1	TGTGCCAGCAGCTCGCCCTTGGACAGGGTTGGCTACACCTTC	CASSSPLDRVGYTF
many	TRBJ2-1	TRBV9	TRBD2	TGTGCCAGCAGCGTAGTGTCTAGCGGGAGTCTTGAAAATGAGCAGTTCTTC	CASSVVSSGSLENEQFF
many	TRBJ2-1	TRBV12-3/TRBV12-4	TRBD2	TGTGCCAGCAATCTTAGCGGGGGGGTTACCTACAATGAGCAGTTCTTC	CASNLSGGVTYNEQFF
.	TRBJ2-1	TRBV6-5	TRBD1	TGTGCCAGCAGTCGACAGGCGGACAGGTCGGGCAATGAGCAGTTCTTC	CASSRQADRSGNEQFF
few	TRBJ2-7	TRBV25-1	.	TGTGCCAGCAGTGTAACCGGGAATATGTCCTACGAGCAGTACTTC	CASSVTGNMSYEQYF
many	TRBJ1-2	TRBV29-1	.	TGCAGCGTTGGATCAGGGCCCTATGGCTACACCTTC	CSVGSGPYGYTF
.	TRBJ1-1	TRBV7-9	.	TGTGCCAGCAGCTCGTGGGACACTGAAGCTTTCTTT	CASSSWDTEAFF
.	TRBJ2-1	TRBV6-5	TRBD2	TGTGCCAGCAGTTCCGGGACTAGCGGTAACAATGAGCAGTTCTTC	CASSSGTSGNNEQFF
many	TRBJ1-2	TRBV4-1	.	TGCGCCAGCAGCCAAGATGCCGCGGGCGGCAGGGGTAACTATGGCTACACCTTC	CASSQDAAGGRGNYGYTF
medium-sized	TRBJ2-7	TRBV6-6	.	TGTGCCAGCAGTTGGTCCTACGAGCAGTACTTC	CASSWSYEQYF
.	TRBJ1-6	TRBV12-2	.	TGTGCAAGTCGCTCCAGGACAGGGATTTCCTATAATTCACCCCTCCACTTT	CASRSRTGISYNSPLHF
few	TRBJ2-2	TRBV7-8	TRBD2	TGTGCCAGCAGCTCAGTCGGGACTAGCGGAGGGACCGGGGAGCTGTTTTTT	CASSSVGTSGGTGELFF
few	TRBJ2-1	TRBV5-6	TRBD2	TGTGCCAGCAGCTTGAGAACGGGAGGATACAATGAGCAGTTCTTC	CASSLRTGGYNEQFF
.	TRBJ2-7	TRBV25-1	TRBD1	TGTGCCAGCAGGGGACAGGTCCCCTACGAGCAGTACTTC	CASRGQVPYEQYF